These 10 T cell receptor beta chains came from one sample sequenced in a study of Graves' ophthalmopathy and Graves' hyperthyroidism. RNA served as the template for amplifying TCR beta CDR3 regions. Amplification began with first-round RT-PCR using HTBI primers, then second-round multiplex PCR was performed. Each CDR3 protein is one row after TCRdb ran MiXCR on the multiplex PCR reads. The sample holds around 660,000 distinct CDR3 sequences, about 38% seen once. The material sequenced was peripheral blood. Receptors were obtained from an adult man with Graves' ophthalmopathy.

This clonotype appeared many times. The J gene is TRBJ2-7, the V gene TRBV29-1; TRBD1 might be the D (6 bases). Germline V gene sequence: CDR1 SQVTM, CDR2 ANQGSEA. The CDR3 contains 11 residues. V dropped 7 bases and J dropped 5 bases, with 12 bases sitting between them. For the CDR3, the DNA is TGCAGCGGCCGGACAGCCGACGAGCAGTACTTC. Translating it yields CSGRTADEQYF.

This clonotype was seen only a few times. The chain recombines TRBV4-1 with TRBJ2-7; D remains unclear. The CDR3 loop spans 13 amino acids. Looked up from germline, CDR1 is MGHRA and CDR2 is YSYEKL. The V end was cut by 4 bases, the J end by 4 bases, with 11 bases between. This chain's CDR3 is CASSRNSGYEQYF. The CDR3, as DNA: TGCGCCAGCAGCCGAAACTCAGGATACGAGCAGTACTTC.

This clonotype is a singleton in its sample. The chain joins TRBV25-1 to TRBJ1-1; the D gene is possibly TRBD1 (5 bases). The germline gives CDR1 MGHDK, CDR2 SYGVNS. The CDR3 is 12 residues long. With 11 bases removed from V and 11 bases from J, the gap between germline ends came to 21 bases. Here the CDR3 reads CAPTGGGEGAFF. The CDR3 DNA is TGTGCCCCCACGGGAGGAGGGGAGGGGGCTTTCTTT.

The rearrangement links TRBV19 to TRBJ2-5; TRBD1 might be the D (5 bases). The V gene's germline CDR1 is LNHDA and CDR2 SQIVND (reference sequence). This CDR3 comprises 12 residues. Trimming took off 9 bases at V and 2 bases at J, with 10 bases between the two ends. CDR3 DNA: TGTGCCAGCCGACAGCTTCAAGAGACCCAGTACTTC. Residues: CASRQLQETQYF.

CDR3 sequence: CASSSPVYPLGTQYF. The DNA for the CDR3 is TGTGCCAGCAGCTCCCCGGTGTACCCGCTGGGGACCCAGTACTTC. This rearrangement joins TRBV7-3 to TRBJ2-5; D is uncertain. Germline values: CDR1 SGHTA, CDR2 FQGTGA. Deletions cut 4 bases from V and 7 bases from J, with 19 bases between. CDR3 length: 15 amino acids.

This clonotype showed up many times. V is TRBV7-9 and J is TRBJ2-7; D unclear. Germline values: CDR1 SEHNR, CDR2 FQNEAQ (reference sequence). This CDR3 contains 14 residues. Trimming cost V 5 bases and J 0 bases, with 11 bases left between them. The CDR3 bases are TGTGCCAGCAGCCACCTGGAACTCTCCTACGAGCAGTACTTC. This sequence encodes CASSHLELSYEQYF. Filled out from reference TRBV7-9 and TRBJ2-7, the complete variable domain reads DTGVSQNPRHKITKRGQNVTFRCDPISEHNRLYWYRQTLGQGPEFLTYFQNEAQLEKSRLLSDRFSAERPKGSFSTLEIQRTEQGDSAMYLCASSHLELSYEQYFGPGTRLTVT.

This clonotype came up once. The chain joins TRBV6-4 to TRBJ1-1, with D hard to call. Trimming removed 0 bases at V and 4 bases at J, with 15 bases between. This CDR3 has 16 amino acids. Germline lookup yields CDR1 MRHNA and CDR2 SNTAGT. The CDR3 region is CASSDSAGRASTEAFF. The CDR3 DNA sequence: TGTGCCAGCAGTGACTCGGCCGGGAGGGCGAGCACTGAAGCTTTCTTT.

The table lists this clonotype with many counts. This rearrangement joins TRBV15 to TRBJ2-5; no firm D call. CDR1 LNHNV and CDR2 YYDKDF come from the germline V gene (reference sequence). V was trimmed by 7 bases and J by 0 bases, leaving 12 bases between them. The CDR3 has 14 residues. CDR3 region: CATTQRQDQETQYF. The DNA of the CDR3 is TGTGCCACCACCCAAAGGCAGGACCAAGAGACCCAGTACTTC. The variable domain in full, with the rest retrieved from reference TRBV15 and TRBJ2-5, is DAMVIQNPRYQVTQFGKPVTLSCSQTLNHNVMYWYQQKSSQAPKLLFHYYDKDFNNEADTPDNFQSRRPNTSFCFLDIRSPGLGDTAMYLCATTQRQDQETQYFGPGTRLLVL.

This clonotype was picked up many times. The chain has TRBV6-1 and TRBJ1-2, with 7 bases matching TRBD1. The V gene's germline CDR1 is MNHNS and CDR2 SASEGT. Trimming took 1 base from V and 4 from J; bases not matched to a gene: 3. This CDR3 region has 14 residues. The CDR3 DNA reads TGTGCCAGCAGTGAAGAGGAGGGGGCCTATGGCTACACCTTC. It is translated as CASSEEEGAYGYTF.

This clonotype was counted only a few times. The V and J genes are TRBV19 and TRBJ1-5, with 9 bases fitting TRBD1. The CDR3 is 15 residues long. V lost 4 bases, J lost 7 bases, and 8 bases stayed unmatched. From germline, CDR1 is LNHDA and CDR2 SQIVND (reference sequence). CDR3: CASSTTGGAGQPQHF. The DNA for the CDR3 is TGTGCCAGTAGTACCACAGGGGGCGCAGGACAGCCCCAGCATTTT. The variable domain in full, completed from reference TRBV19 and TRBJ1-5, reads DGGITQSPKYLFRKEGQNVTLSCEQNLNHDAMYWYRQDPGQGLRLIYYSQIVNDFQKGDIAEGYSVSREKKESFPLTVTSAQKNPTAFYLCASSTTGGAGQPQHFGDGTRLSIL.